The next 7 T cell receptor beta chains were all read from a single sample in a study of cytomegalovirus exposure and HLA in healthy donors. Data came from immunoSEQ multiplex PCR; TCRdb stores just in-frame clones and leaves some out. The repertoire holds fewer than 200,000 clones, with about 83% as singletons. The sequencing sample was made of PBMCs. The origin of the receptors is a woman younger than 45 in good health and CMV-seronegative.

V usage is TRBV19 and J usage is TRBJ2-7, with 7 nucleotides matching TRBD1. The CDR3 covers 15 residues. CDR1 LNHDA and CDR2 SQIVND come from the germline V gene (reference sequence). V lost 2 bases, J lost 2 bases, and 6 bases stayed unmatched. CDR3 loop: CASSITGTETYEQYF. CDR3 coding DNA: TGTGCCAGTAGTATAACCGGGACAGAGACCTACGAGCAGTACTTC.

There are a few counts of this clone. The chain combines TRBV2 with TRBJ2-7, with D perhaps TRBD1 (6 bases). Germline V gene data show CDR1 as SNHLY and CDR2 as FYNNEI. V shed 5 bases and J shed 1 base, with 9 bases lying between them. There are 13 residues in the CDR3. CDR3 coding DNA: TGTGCCAGCAGTTGGACAGAGTCCTACGAGCAGTACTTC. Its protein product is CASSWTESYEQYF.

This clone occurred once. The rearrangement joins TRBV6-1 to TRBJ1-1; 8 nucleotides match TRBD1. V shed 7 bases, J shed 12 bases, and the junction held 10 bases outside the gene matches. This CDR3 has 12 amino acids. Germline values: CDR1 MNHNS, CDR2 SASEGT. CDR3 amino acids: CASKQTGESTFF. CDR3 nucleotide sequence: TGTGCCAGCAAGCAGACAGGGGAGTCGACTTTCTTT.

The chain carries TRBV15 and TRBJ1-1; D unresolved. This CDR3 has 12 residues. CDR1 and CDR2 (germline): LNHNV, YYDKDF (reference sequence). The ends were cut back, 0 bases at V and 8 bases at J, with 7 bases in the middle. CDR3 residues: CATSRDNSEAFF. The CDR3 DNA follows: TGTGCCACCAGCAGAGATAACAGCGAAGCTTTCTTT.

The rearrangement uses TRBV4-1 and TRBJ2-2; weak D call: TRBD1 (6 bases). Germline V gene sequence: CDR1 MGHRA, CDR2 YSYEKL. Between the trimmed V and J ends, which lost 3 bases and 2 bases, there was a span of 19 bases. This CDR3 is 18 amino acids long. The CDR3 region is CASSHPRRGRGNTGELFF. The DNA of the CDR3 is TGCGCCAGCAGCCATCCTAGGAGAGGCAGGGGAAACACCGGGGAGCTGTTTTTT.

This chain joins TRBV6-5 and TRBJ1-1; D ambiguous. V lost 4 bases and J 1 base, leaving 10 bases between the germline ends. The germline CDR1 and CDR2 sequences are MNHEY and SVGAGI. CDR3 length: 14 amino acids. The CDR3 DNA is TGTGCCAGCAGTTTAACTAGAGGGAACACTGAAGCTTTCTTT. This encodes CASSLTRGNTEAFF.

This clone was observed a single time. The rearrangement joins TRBV5-1 to TRBJ1-2; D remains ambiguous. The CDR3 consists of 14 residues. V was pared by 2 bases and J by 1 base, with 9 bases between. The germline V gene has CDR1 SGHRS and CDR2 YFSETQ. Here the CDR3 DNA reads TGCGCCAGCAGCTTAACAGAGAATAACTATGGCTACACCTTC. Translation gives CASSLTENNYGYTF. The whole variable domain, remainder taken from reference TRBV5-1 and TRBJ1-2, is KAGVTQTPRYLIKTRGQQVTLSCSPISGHRSVSWYQQTPGQGLQFLFEYFSETQRNKGNFPGRFSGRQFSNSRSEMNVSTLELGDSALYLCASSLTENNYGYTFGSGTRLTVV.